The following is a T cell receptor (beta chain) sequence with its context. There are many counts of this clonotype. Its recognized antigen is unknown. No much larger clone exists at a distance of one base, and base qualities are not known. This sample is drawn from a study of early T cells in non-severe SARS-CoV-2 infection (dated by TCRdb to 2020 to 2022). Concerning the study at large: Bulk RNA from unsorted whole blood was used for TCR sequencing, so alpha and beta chains could not be paired. Points the paper makes about the study in general: VDJdb matching was skewed toward anti-spike CD8 responses and likely underestimated virus-specific expansions, missing private and CD4 specificities.

The library was obtained by 5' RACE. For sequencing, a NextSeq 500 was employed. Unique molecular identifiers were attached to individual cDNA molecules in the TCR library protocol so that sequencing error and PCR bias could be corrected. Both TCR alpha and beta chains were sequenced, and tight co-correlation was observed between alpha and beta sequence abundances in each sample. Turning to the authors' computational methods: Decombinator V4 was used to perform V gene, J gene and CDR3 annotation of TCR sequences. Expanded TCRs were defined as changing significantly between any two time points under a Poisson model with p below 0.0001. TCR abundances were normalised to the total number of TCRs sequenced per sample and were expressed as counts per million. TRAV1-2 paired with TRAJ12, TRAJ20 or TRAJ33 defined MAIT TCRs, while TRAV10 paired with TRAJ18 defined iNKT TCRs. A search of VDJdb, accessed on 1 November 2021, was run for TCRs annotated to CMV, EBV and SARS-CoV-2, with TCRs annotated for multiple antigens excluded. In-frame beta chains were kept once TCRdb had trimmed the public reads at Q25 with fastp and called clones with MiXCR. Merged by CDR3 protein, the rows form single entries marked with the most common genes and DNA. The V and J calls here are based on TCRdb, not the publication. Here the sample has approximately 40,000 distinct CDR3 sequences; around 6.5% occur a single time. The biggest ten clones account for about a fifth of the sample.

A case-control design nested within a healthcare worker cohort in London, UK, was used, with weekly nasopharyngeal swab PCR tests and blood sampling performed. Healthcare workers were recruited between 23 and 31 March 2020, during the week of the UK lockdown, and were followed weekly for up to roughly 15 weeks. The CDR1 and CDR2 encoded by the germline V gene (reference sequence) are DFQATT and SNEGSKA. CDR3 length: 16 amino acids, cysteine to phenylalanine. Only the CDR3 part of the read is kept: 48 bases, read in frame from the first base. V is cut by 6 bases and J by 4 bases, and the space between the germline ends is 25 bases.

This specimen was whole blood, taken at baseline. The receptor chain draws on TRBV20-1 and TRBJ2-7; a weak D assignment points to TRBD2 (5 bases agree). This receptor was identified in an adult who was a healthcare worker with PCR-confirmed SARS-CoV-2 infection or an uninfected control (not recorded which). The DNA sequence is as follows: TGCAGTGCGCCCCCGGCAGAGGGCAGAGCGAGTTACGAGCAGTACTTC. Its protein product is CSAPPAEGRASYEQYF.